This T cell receptor (beta chain) was found in a study of naive and memory T cell subsets. The beta constant-region primer was an equimolar mix of two oligonucleotides covering TRBC1 and TRBC2. Four rounds of PCR amplified the ligated cDNA using nested alpha and beta constant-region primers plus SP2. The cDNA 3' end received a ligated single-stranded oligonucleotide carrying the SP2 primer and a 12-nucleotide UMI. TCRdb re-analysed the UMI-ligation and nested PCR reads in MiXCR, keeping a single row per CDR3 protein. This table holds tens of thousands of distinct CDR3 sequences, approximately 18% found once. Germline V CDR1 and CDR2: SGDLS, YYNGEE. The CDR3 is 16 amino acids. Losses at the gene ends were 0 bases for V and 7 bases for J; bases not matched to a gene: 7.

Material for sequencing was effector memory CD4+ T cells from blood. The subset is: effector memory, CD45RA- CD27-. V usage is TRBV9 and J usage is TRBJ2-1, with 10 bases matching TRBD2. The clonotype originates from a human donor in good health. In nucleotides, the CDR3 is TGTGCCAGCAGCGTAGAGGGTAGCGGGAGGAGAAATGAGCAGTTCTTC. Residues: CASSVEGSGRRNEQFF.